The 3 T cell receptor beta chains given below trace back to one sample, sequenced in a study of blood T cell repertoires in COVID-19. Data came from immunoSEQ multiplex PCR; TCRdb stores just in-frame clones and leaves some out. Of approximately 250,000 clones in the sample, roughly 82% were seen once. The sample taken for sequencing was peripheral blood. The receptors come from a woman older than 75 with COVID-19, enrolled during active disease.

The V gene is TRBV6-5, the J gene TRBJ1-6, with TRBD1 matching over 9 bases. Germline V lookup: CDR1 MNHEY, CDR2 SVGAGI. Trimming took 2 bases from V and 7 from J; bases not matched to a gene: 3. This CDR3 comprises 15 residues. The CDR3 loop reads CASSYADRGNSPLHF. CDR3 coding DNA: TGTGCCAGCAGTTACGCGGACAGGGGAAATTCACCCCTCCACTTT.

The chain carries TRBV5-1 and TRBJ1-1, with 9 bases matching TRBD1. This CDR3 contains 16 residues. Looked up from germline, CDR1 is SGHRS and CDR2 is YFSETQ. With 4 bases clipped from V and 1 base from J, the junction kept 8 bases outside the gene matches. Here the CDR3 DNA reads TGCGCCAGCAGCCCGGGTGGGGGACAGGGGAACACTGAAGCTTTCTTT. Translation gives CASSPGGGQGNTEAFF.

This clone has more than one count but fewer than ten. J is TRBJ2-7 and V is TRBV2, with D possibly TRBD1 on 6 matching bases. Per germline, CDR1 SNHLY and CDR2 FYNNEI. With 6 bases removed from V and 4 bases from J, the gap between germline ends came to 10 bases. This CDR3 contains 12 residues. The CDR3 DNA follows: TGTGCCAGCAGAGCACAGGGATACGAGCAGTACTTC. It is translated as CASRAQGYEQYF.